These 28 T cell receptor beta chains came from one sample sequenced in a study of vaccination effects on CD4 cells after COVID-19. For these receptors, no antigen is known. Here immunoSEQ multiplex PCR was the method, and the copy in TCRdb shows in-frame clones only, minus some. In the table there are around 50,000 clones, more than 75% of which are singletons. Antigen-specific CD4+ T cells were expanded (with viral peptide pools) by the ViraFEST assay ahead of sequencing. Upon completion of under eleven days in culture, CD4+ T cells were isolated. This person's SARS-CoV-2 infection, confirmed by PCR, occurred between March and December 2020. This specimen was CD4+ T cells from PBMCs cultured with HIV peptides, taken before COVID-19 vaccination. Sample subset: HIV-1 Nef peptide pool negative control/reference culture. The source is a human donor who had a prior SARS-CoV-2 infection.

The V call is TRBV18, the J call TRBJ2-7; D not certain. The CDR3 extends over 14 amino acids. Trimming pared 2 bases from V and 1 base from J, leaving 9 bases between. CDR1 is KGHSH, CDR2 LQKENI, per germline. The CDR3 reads CASSPGTASYEQYF. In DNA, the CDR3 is TGTGCCAGCTCACCAGGAACAGCGTCCTACGAGCAGTACTTC.

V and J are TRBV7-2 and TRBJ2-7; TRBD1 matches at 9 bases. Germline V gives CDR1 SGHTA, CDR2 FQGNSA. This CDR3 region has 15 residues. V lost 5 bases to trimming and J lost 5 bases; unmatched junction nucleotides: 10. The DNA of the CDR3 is TGTGCCAGCAGCGGTCGGGACAGGGTATGGGACGAGCAGTACTTC. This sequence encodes CASSGRDRVWDEQYF.

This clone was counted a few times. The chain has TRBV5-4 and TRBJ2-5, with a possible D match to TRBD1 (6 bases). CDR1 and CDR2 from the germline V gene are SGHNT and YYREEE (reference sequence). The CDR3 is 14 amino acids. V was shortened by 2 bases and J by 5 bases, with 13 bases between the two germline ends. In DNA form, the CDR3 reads TGTGCCAGCAGCTTTACAGGGTCGTTGGAGACCCAGTACTTC. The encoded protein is CASSFTGSLETQYF.

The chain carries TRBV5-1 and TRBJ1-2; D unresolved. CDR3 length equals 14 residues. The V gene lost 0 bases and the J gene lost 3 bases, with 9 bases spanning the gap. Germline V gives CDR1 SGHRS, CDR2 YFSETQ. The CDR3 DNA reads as TGCGCCAGCAGCTTGGGACAAGCCCACTATGGCTACACCTTC. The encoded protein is CASSLGQAHYGYTF.

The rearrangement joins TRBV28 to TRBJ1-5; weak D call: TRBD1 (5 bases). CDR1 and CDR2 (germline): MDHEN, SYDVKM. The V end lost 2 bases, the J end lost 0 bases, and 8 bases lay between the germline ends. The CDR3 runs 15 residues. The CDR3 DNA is TGTGCCAGCAGTTTAGGAGGGGATAGCAATCAGCCCCAGCATTTT. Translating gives CASSLGGDSNQPQHF.

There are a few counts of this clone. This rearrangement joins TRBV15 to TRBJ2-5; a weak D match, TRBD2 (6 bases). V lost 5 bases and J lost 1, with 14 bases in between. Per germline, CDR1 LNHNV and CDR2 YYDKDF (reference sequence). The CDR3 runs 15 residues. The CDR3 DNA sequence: TGTGCCACCAGCTCGCCGTTCGGGGGCCAAGAGACCCAGTACTTC. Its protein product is CATSSPFGGQETQYF.

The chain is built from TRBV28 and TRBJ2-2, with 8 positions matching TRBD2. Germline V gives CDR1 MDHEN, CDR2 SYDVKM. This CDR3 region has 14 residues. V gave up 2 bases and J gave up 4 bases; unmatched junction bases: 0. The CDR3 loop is CASSLLAGTGELFF. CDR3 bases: TGTGCCAGCAGTTTACTAGCGGGCACCGGGGAGCTGTTTTTT.

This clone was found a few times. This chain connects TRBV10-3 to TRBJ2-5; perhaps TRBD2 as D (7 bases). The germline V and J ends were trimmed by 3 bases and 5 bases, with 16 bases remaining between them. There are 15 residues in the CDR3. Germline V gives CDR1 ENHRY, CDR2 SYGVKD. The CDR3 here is CAISDRGGVGETQYF. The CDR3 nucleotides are TGTGCCATCAGTGATAGGGGGGGTGTCGGGGAGACCCAGTACTTC.

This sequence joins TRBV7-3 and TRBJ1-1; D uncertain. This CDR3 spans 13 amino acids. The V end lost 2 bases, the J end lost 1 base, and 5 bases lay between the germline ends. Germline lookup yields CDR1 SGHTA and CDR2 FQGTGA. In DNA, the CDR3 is TGTGCCAGCAGCTTACAGACGAACACTGAAGCTTTCTTT. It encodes CASSLQTNTEAFF.

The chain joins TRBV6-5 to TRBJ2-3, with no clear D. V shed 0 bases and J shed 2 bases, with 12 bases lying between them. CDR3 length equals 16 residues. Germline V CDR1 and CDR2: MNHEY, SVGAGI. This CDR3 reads CASSYSSGRATDTQYF. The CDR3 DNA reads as TGTGCCAGCAGTTACTCATCCGGACGAGCCACAGATACGCAGTATTTT.

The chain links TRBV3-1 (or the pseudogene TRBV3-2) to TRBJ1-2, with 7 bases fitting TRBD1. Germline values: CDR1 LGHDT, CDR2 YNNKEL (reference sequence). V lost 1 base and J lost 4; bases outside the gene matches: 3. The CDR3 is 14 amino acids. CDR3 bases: TGTGCCAGCAGCCAAGGGCCAGGGGGCTATGGCTACACCTTC. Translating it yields CASSQGPGGYGYTF.

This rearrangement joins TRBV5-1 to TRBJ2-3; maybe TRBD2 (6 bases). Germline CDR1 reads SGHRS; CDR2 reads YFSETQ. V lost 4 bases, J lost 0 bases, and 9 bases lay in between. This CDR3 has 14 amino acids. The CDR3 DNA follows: TGCGCCAGCAGCCCCGGGAGAAGCACAGATACGCAGTATTTT. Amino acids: CASSPGRSTDTQYF.

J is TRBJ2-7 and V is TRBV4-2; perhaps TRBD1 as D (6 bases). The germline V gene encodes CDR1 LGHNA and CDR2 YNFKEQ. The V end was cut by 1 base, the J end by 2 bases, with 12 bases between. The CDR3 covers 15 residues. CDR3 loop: CASSQVQGTPYEQYF. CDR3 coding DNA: TGTGCCAGCAGCCAAGTTCAGGGGACACCCTACGAGCAGTACTTC.

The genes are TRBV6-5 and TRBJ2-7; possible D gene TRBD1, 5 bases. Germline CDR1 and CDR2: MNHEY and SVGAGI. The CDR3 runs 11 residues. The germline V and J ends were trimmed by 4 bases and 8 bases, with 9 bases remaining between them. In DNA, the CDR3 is TGTGCCAGCAGTTGGGGCTCAAAGCAGTACTTC. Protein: CASSWGSKQYF.

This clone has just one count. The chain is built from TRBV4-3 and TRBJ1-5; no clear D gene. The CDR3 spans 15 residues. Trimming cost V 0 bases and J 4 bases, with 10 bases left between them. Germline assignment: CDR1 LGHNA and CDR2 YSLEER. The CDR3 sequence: CASSQDSGWNQPQHF. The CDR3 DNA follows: TGCGCCAGCAGCCAAGATTCGGGCTGGAATCAGCCCCAGCATTTT.

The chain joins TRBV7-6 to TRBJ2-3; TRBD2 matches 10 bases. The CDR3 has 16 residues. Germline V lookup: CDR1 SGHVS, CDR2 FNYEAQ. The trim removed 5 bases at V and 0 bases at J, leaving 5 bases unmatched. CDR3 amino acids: CASSPSLAGSTDTQYF. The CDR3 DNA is TGTGCCAGCAGCCCATCACTAGCGGGGAGCACAGATACGCAGTATTTT. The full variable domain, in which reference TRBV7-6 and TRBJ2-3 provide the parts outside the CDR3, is GAGVSQSPRYKVTKRGQDVALRCDPISGHVSLYWYRQALGQGPEFLTYFNYEAQQDKSGLPNDRFSAERPEGSISTLTIQRTEQRDSAMYRCASSPSLAGSTDTQYFGPGTRLTVL.

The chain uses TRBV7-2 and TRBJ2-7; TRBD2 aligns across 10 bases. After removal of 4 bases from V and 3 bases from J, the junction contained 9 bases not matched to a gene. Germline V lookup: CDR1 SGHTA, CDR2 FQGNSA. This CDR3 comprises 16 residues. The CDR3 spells CASSWGTGTSDYEQYF. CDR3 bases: TGTGCCAGCAGCTGGGGGACCGGGACTAGCGACTACGAGCAGTACTTC.

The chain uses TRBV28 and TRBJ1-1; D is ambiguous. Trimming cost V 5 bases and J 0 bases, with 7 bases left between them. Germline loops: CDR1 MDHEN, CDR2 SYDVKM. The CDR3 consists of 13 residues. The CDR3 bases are TGTGCCAGCAGTAGCTACATGAACACTGAAGCTTTCTTT. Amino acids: CASSSYMNTEAFF.

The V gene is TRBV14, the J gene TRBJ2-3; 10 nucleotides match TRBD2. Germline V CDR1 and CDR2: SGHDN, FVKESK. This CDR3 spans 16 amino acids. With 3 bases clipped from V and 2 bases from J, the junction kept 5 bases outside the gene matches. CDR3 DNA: TGTGCCAGCAGCCAGGGACTAGCGAGGTCCACAGATACGCAGTATTTT. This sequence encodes CASSQGLARSTDTQYF. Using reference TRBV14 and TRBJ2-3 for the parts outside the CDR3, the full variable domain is EAGVTQFPSHSVIEKGQTVTLRCDPISGHDNLYWYRRVMGKEIKFLLHFVKESKQDESGMPNNRFLAERTGGTYSTLKVQPAELEDSGVYFCASSQGLARSTDTQYFGPGTRLTVL.

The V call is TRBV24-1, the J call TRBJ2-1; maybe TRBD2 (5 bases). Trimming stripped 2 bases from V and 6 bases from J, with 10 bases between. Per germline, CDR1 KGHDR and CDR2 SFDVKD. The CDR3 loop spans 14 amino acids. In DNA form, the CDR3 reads TGTGCCACCAGTGATTACGAGGGAACCAATGAGCAGTTCTTC. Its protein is CATSDYEGTNEQFF.

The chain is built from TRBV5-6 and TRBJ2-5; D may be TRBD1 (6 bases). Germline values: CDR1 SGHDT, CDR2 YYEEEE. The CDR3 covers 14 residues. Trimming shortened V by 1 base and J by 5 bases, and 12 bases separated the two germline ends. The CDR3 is CASSLLARGETQYF. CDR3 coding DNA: TGTGCCAGCAGCTTGCTCGCCAGGGGCGAGACCCAGTACTTC.

The CDR3 region has the DNA TGCGCCAGCAGCTTACAGGGGCAGGCTGGGGCCAACGTCCTGACTTTC. It translates to CASSLQGQAGANVLTF. The chain couples TRBV5-1 to TRBJ2-6; 7 nucleotides match TRBD1. The CDR3 has 16 residues. The junction had 4 bases not matched to a gene; V was cut back by 2 bases and J by 2 bases. From germline, CDR1 is SGHRS and CDR2 YFSETQ. Based on the CDR3 plus reference TRBV5-1 and TRBJ2-6, the full variable domain is KAGVTQTPRYLIKTRGQQVTLSCSPISGHRSVSWYQQTPGQGLQFLFEYFSETQRNKGNFPGRFSGRQFSNSRSEMNVSTLELGDSALYLCASSLQGQAGANVLTFGAGSRLTVL.

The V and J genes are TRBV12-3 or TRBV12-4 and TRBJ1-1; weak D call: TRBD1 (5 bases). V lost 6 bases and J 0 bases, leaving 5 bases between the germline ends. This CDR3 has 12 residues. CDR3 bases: TGTGCCAGCAGGGGGGTGAACACTGAAGCTTTCTTT. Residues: CASRGVNTEAFF.

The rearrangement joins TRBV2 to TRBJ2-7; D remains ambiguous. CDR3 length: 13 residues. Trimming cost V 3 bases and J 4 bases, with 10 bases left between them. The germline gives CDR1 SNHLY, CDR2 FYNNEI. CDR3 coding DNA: TGTGCCAGCAGTGACGGACCCCTATACGAGCAGTACTTC. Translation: CASSDGPLYEQYF.

CDR3 sequence (DNA): TGCAGTGCTAGTAATCCGAGACAGACTCAAGAGACCCAGTACTTC. Its translation is CSASNPRQTQETQYF. The rearrangement links TRBV20-1 to TRBJ2-5; weak D call: TRBD1 (5 bases). Trimming pared 3 bases from V and 2 bases from J, leaving 16 bases between. This CDR3 contains 15 residues. Germline V gives CDR1 DFQATT, CDR2 SNEGSKA (reference sequence).

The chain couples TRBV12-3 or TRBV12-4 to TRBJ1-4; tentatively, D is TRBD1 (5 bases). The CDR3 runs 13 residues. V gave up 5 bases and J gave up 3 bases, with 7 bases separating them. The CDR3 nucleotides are TGTGCCAGCAGTAAACAGGCTAATGAAAAACTGTTTTTT. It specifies CASSKQANEKLFF.

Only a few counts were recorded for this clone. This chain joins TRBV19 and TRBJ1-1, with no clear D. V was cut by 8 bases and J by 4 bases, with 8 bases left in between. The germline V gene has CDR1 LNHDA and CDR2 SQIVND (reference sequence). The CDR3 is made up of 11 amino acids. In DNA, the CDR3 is TGTGCCAGTTCGGATTCCACTGAAGCTTTCTTT. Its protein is CASSDSTEAFF.

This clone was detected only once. The DNA of the CDR3 is TGTGCCAGGACAACCCAGGGGGCGCATGGCTACACCTTC. This sequence encodes CARTTQGAHGYTF. The rearrangement uses TRBV24-1 and TRBJ1-2, with 8 positions matching TRBD1. CDR1 and CDR2 (germline): KGHDR, SFDVKD. This CDR3 is built from 13 residues. V was pared by 11 bases and J by 6 bases, with 10 bases of the junction left unmatched.